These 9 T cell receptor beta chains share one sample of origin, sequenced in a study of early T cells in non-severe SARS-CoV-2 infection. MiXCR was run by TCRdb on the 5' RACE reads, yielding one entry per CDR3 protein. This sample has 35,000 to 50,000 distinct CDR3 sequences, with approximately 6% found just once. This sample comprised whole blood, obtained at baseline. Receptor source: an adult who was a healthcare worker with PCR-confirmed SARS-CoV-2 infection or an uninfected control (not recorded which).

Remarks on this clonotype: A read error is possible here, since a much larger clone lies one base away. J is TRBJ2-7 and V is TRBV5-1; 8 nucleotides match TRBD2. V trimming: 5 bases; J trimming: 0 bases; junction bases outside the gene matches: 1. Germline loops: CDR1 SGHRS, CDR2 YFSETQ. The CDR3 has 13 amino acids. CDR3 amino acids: CASRSGSSYEQYF. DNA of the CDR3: TGCGCCAGCAGGAGCGGGAGCTCCTACGAGCAGTACTTC.

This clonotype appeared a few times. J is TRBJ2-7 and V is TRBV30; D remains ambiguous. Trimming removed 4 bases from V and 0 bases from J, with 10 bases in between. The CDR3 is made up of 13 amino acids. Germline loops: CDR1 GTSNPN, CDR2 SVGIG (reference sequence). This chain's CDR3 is CAWNSGRSYEQYF. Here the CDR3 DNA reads TGTGCCTGGAACTCCGGACGCTCCTACGAGCAGTACTTC.

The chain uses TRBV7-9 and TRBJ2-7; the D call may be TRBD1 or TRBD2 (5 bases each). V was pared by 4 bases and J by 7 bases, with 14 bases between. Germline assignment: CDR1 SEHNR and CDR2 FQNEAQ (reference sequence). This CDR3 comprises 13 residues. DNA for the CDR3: TGTGCCAGCAGCTCGGGACCTCCCGGGGAGCAGTACTTC. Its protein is CASSSGPPGEQYF. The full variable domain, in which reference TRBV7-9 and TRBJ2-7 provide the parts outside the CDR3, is DTGVSQNPRHKITKRGQNVTFRCDPISEHNRLYWYRQTLGQGPEFLTYFQNEAQLEKSRLLSDRFSAERPKGSFSTLEIQRTEQGDSAMYLCASSSGPPGEQYFGPGTRLTVT.

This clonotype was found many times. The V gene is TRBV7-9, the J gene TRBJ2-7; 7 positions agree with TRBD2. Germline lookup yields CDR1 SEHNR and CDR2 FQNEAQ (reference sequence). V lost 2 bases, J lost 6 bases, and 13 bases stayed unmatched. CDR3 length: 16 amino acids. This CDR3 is CASSLLRSGRAGEQYF. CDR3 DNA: TGTGCCAGCAGCTTATTACGTAGTGGGAGGGCCGGCGAGCAGTACTTC.

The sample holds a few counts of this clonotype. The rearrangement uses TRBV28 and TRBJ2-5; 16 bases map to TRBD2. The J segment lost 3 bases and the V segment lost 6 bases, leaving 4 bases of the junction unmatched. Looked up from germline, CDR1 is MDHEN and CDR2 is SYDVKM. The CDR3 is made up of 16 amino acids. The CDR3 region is CASRGLAGGYEETQYF. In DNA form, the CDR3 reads TGTGCCAGCAGGGGACTAGCGGGGGGGTATGAAGAGACCCAGTACTTC.

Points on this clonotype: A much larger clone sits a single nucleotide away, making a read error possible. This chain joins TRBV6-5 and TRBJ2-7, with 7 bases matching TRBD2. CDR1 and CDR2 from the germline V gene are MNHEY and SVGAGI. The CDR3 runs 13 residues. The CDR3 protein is CTSSQYPGGEQYF. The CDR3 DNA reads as TGTACCAGCAGTCAATACCCGGGGGGCGAGCAGTACTTC.

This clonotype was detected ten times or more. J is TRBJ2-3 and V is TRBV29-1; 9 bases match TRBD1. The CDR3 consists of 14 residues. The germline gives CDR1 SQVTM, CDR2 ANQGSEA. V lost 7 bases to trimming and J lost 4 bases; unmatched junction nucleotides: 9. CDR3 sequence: CSADDRGIPDTQYF. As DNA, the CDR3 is TGCAGCGCGGATGACAGGGGGATCCCAGATACGCAGTATTTT.

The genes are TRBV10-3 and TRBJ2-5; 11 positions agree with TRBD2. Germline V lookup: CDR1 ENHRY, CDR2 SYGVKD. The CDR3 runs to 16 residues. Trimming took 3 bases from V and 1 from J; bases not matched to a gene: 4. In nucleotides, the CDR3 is TGTGCCATCAGTGAACCGGGACTAGCGGTCCAAGAGACCCAGTACTTC. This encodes CAISEPGLAVQETQYF.

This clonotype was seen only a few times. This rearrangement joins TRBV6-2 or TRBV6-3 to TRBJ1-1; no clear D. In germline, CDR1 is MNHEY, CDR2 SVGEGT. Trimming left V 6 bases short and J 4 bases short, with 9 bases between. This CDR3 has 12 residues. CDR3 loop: CASRTTGTEAFF. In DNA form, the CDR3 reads TGTGCCAGCAGGACGACGGGCACTGAAGCTTTCTTT.